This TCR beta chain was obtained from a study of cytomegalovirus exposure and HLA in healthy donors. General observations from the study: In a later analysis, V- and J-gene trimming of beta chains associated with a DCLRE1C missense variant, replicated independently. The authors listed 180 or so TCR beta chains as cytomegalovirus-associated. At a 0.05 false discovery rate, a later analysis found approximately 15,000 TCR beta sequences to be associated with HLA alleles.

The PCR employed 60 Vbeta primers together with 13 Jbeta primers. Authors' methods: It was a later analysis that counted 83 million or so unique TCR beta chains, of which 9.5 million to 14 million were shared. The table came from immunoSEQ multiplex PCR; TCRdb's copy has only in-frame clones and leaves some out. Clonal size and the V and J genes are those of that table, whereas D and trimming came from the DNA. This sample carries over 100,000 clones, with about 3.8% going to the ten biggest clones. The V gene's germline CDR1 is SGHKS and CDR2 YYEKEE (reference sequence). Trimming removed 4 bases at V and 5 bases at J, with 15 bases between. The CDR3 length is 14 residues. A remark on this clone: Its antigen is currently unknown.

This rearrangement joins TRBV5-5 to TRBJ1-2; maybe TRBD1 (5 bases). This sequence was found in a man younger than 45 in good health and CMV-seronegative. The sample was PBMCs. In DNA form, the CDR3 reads TGTGCCAGCAGCCGAACTAACAGGTTATATGGCTACACCTTC. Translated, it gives CASSRTNRLYGYTF.